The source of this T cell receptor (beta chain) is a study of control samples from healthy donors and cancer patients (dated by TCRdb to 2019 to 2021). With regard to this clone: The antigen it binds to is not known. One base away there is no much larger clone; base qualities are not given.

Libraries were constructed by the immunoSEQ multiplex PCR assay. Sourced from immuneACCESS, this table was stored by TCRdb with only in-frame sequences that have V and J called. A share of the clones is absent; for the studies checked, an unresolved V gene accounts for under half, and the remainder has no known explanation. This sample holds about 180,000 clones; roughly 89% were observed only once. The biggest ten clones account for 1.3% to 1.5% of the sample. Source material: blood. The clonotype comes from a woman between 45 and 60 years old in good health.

The CDR3 is CASSSGTTYEQYF. The DNA reads as follows: TGTGCCAGCTCGTCCGGGACTACCTACGAGCAGTACTTC. The chain employs TRBV18 and TRBJ2-7, and TRBD2 matches 7 of the central bases. The junction shows trimming of 6 bases on V and 2 bases on J, and the gene matches do not reach 4 bases of it. CDR1 is given as KGHSH and CDR2 as LQKENI, both from the germline V gene. Counted from cysteine to phenylalanine, this CDR3 has 13 amino acids. Only CDR3 DNA remains: 39 bases, in frame from the first base.